The source of this TCR beta chain is a study of OX40 agonist ivuxolimab in advanced cancers. The protocol was immunoSEQ multiplex PCR, while the TCRdb copy is restricted to in-frame clones and leaves out a portion. Among about 71,000 clones listed, roughly 80% were seen once. Autoimmune disease history or systemic immunosuppression meant exclusion. Concerning this clone: As yet, its antigen is unknown.

Study-level points and caveats: Expanded peripheral T-cell antigen specificity went undetermined.

This TCR was sampled from an adult with an advanced solid tumor such as melanoma, head and neck, liver or kidney cancer. The material sequenced was CD4+ or CD8+ T cells sorted from blood, taken in a trial of the OX40 agonist ivuxolimab.

Written as DNA, the CDR3 is TGTGCCAGTAGTATCGCTAGCGGGGCCCGCTACGAGCAGTACTTC. Amino acids: CASSIASGARYEQYF. V usage is TRBV19 and J usage is TRBJ2-7; TRBD2 agrees at 9 bases. V lost 3 bases to trimming and J lost 3 bases; unmatched junction nucleotides: 6. The CDR3 totals 15 residues. CDR1 is LNHDA and CDR2 is SQIVND in the germline V gene (reference sequence).